Presented here are 14 T cell receptor beta chains from one specimen sequenced in a study of blood T cell repertoires in COVID-19 (dated by TCRdb to the early 2020s). Receptor amplification or capture employed the immunoSEQ multiplex PCR assay. In TCRdb, the immuneACCESS table is reduced to in-frame sequences with V and J assigned. These tables do not hold every clone; where another copy was compared, an unresolved V gene accounts for under half, and the others remain unexplained. This sample gives 300,000 to 400,000 clones in total; approximately 85% of them show up just once. The top ten clonotypes cover 7.2% of the sample. Material for sequencing was peripheral blood. The receptors here all came from a human donor in a cohort sampled during active COVID-19.

This chain connects TRBV6-2 or TRBV6-3 to TRBJ2-3; 8 positions agree with TRBD2. Losses at the gene ends were 6 bases for V and 3 bases for J; bases not matched to a gene: 2. CDR1 is MNHEY and CDR2 is SVGEGT in the germline V gene. The CDR3 totals 13 residues. The CDR3 loop is CASSSSGTDTQYF. The CDR3 nucleotides read TGTGCCAGCAGCTCTAGCGGGACAGATACGCAGTATTTT.

The rearrangement links TRBV15 to TRBJ2-7; 11 nucleotides line up with TRBD1. The CDR3 is 16 residues long. Trimming at V came to 1 base and at J to 2 bases, leaving 4 bases not matched to a gene. The germline CDR1 and CDR2 sequences are LNHNV and YYDKDF (reference sequence). As DNA, the CDR3 is TGTGCCACCAGCAGAGGAGGACAGGGGGCGGCCTACGAGCAGTACTTC. It codes for CATSRGGQGAAYEQYF.

CDR3 coding DNA: TGCGCCAGCAGAACGACAGCGATGAACACCGGGGAGCTGTTTTTT. Protein: CASRTTAMNTGELFF. The V call is TRBV5-1, the J call TRBJ2-2, with D tentatively TRBD1 (5 bases). V was shortened by 5 bases and J by 1 base, with 12 bases between the two germline ends. The CDR3 has 15 amino acids. Per the germline V gene, CDR1 is SGHRS and CDR2 is YFSETQ.

The genes are TRBV20-1 and TRBJ1-1, with D uncertain. The ends were cut back, 0 bases at V and 11 bases at J, with 7 bases in the middle. The CDR3 length is 10 residues. Germline CDR1 DFQATT, CDR2 SNEGSKA (reference sequence). The CDR3 here is CSARDEGAFF. The CDR3 coding sequence is TGCAGTGCTAGAGATGAGGGTGCTTTCTTT.

The V call is TRBV4-2, the J call TRBJ2-1; no definite D call. Deletions cut 1 base from V and 4 bases from J, with 11 bases between. This CDR3 contains 15 residues. Germline-derived CDR1 and CDR2 are LGHNA and YNFKEQ. The CDR3 region has the DNA TGTGCCAGCAGCCAAGGAACCGGAGAATACAATGAGCAGTTCTTC. The encoded protein is CASSQGTGEYNEQFF.

This rearrangement joins TRBV30 to TRBJ2-3; 9 bases agree with TRBD2. Trimming cost V 0 bases and J 4 bases; bases outside gene matches: 5. Germline CDR1 GTSNPN, CDR2 SVGIG (reference sequence). The CDR3 has 15 amino acids. CDR3 coding DNA: TGTGCCTGGAGTGTCGGCCAGCGGGGGGCAGATACGCAGTATTTT. Translation gives CAWSVGQRGADTQYF.

The rearrangement uses TRBV27 and TRBJ1-2; TRBD1 aligns across 10 bases. CDR3 length equals 18 residues. Per germline, CDR1 MNHEY and CDR2 SMNVEV (reference sequence). The ends lost 2 bases at V and 7 bases at J; junction bases unmatched: 16. The CDR3 DNA sequence: TGTGCCAGCAGTTTAGTAGGAGCCCCGGGACAGGGGACTCGTGGCTACACCTTC. Translated, it gives CASSLVGAPGQGTRGYTF.

The chain employs TRBV7-2 and TRBJ2-3, with D perhaps matching TRBD2 (5 bases). The length of the CDR3 is 14 residues. V dropped 5 bases and J dropped 5 bases, with 14 bases sitting between them. Germline V gene lookup returns CDR1 SGHTA and CDR2 FQGNSA. For the CDR3, the DNA is TGTGCCAGCAGCCGCCCACGGGGTAGAGATACGCAGTATTTT. Amino acids: CASSRPRGRDTQYF.

This chain links TRBV7-6 with TRBJ2-7; 7 bases are a match to TRBD1. V lost 2 bases and J lost 3; bases outside the gene matches: 10. The germline gives CDR1 SGHVS, CDR2 FNYEAQ. The CDR3 covers 16 residues. The CDR3 DNA reads as TGTGCCAGCAGCTTACGCACAGGGGACCGAAACTACGAGCAGTACTTC. Amino acid sequence: CASSLRTGDRNYEQYF.

The rearrangement links TRBV7-3 to TRBJ1-1; 8 bases agree with TRBD1. Germline-derived CDR1 and CDR2 are SGHTA and FQGTGA. The length of the CDR3 is 13 residues. Unmatched junction bases numbered 4, after V lost 5 bases and J lost 5 bases. The CDR3 sequence: CASSQDRATEAFF. For the CDR3, the DNA is TGTGCCAGCAGCCAGGACAGGGCAACTGAAGCTTTCTTT.

The rearrangement links TRBV18 to TRBJ2-6; possibly TRBD2 for D (5 bases). The CDR3 runs to 16 residues. The V gene's germline CDR1 is KGHSH and CDR2 LQKENI. V lost 6 bases and J 0 bases, leaving 12 bases between the germline ends. CDR3 loop: CASSQTGNSGANVLTF. DNA of the CDR3: TGTGCCAGCTCCCAGACGGGAAACTCTGGGGCCAACGTCCTGACTTTC.

This chain joins TRBV2 and TRBJ1-4; 11 bases line up with TRBD1. The V and J ends lost 8 bases and 8 bases, in that order; junction bases with no gene match: 13. The CDR3 has 16 amino acids. CDR1 and CDR2 (germline): SNHLY, FYNNEI. The CDR3 DNA follows: TGTGCCAGCTTGCAGGACAGGGGGCGCGGGGGAGAAAAACTGTTTTTT. The encoded protein is CASLQDRGRGGEKLFF.

Comment on this clone: Other DNA sequences in this sample translate to the same CDR3. The V call is TRBV9, the J call TRBJ1-1, with D unresolved. Germline lookup yields CDR1 SGDLS and CDR2 YYNGEE. The CDR3 spans 13 residues. V lost 1 base to trimming and J lost 0 bases, with 4 bases between them. This chain's CDR3 is CASSVLVNTEAFF. In DNA form, the CDR3 reads TGTGCCAGCAGCGTACTAGTGAACACTGAAGCTTTCTTT.

The chain has TRBV30 and TRBJ2-7, with D possibly TRBD2 on 7 matching bases. CDR1 is GTSNPN and CDR2 is SVGIG in the germline V gene (reference sequence). This CDR3 is built from 14 residues. Trimming removed 4 bases at V and 0 bases at J, with 13 bases between. CDR3 amino acids: CAWTVGGPSYEQYF. The CDR3 nucleotides are TGTGCCTGGACTGTGGGGGGGCCCTCCTACGAGCAGTACTTC.